This T cell receptor (beta chain) was captured in a study of blood T cell repertoires in COVID-19. About the research overall: Samples of COVID-19 (acute and convalescent) were obtained from the United States, Italy and Spain. T cells, B-cell-depleted T cells, or PBMCs supplied cDNA or gDNA.

Germline CDR1 reads DFQATT; CDR2 reads SNEGSKA (reference sequence). CDR3 length: 11 residues. V was pared by 1 base and J by 7 bases, with 7 bases between. The authors' processing: Using reference gene primer amplification, nucleated cell counts were estimated. Here immunoSEQ multiplex PCR was the method, and the copy in TCRdb shows in-frame clones only, minus some. For V, J and clone size, that table is used; D and trimming come from the DNA. The sample lists hundreds of thousands of clones, over 80% seen once, with 1.5% in the top ten. Input material: peripheral blood. The rearrangement links TRBV20-1 to TRBJ1-2, with D possibly TRBD1 on 5 matching bases. The receptor comes from a middle-aged woman who had recovered from COVID-19. The CDR3 loop reads CSARVQGGYTF. CDR3 DNA: TGCAGTGCTAGAGTTCAGGGTGGCTACACCTTC.